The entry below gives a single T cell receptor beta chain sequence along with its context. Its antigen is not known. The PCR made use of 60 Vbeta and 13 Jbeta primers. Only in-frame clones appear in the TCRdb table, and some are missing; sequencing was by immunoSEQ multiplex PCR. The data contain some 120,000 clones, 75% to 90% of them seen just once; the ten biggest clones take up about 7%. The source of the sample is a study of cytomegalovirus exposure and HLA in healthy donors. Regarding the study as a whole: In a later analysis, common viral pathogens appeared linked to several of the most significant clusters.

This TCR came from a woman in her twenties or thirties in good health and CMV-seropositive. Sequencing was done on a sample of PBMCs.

The CDR3 DNA sequence: TGCGCCAGCAGCTTAGGCGGCCGCCGGGAACCGAACGAGCAGTACTTC. Amino acid sequence: CASSLGGRREPNEQYF. The V gene is TRBV5-1, the J gene TRBJ2-7; tentatively, D is TRBD2 (5 bases). In germline, CDR1 is SGHRS, CDR2 YFSETQ. This CDR3 region has 16 residues. Trimming removed 2 bases at V and 5 bases at J, with 20 bases between.